These 9 T cell receptor beta chains came from one sample sequenced in a study of graft-versus-host responses after intestinal transplantation. No antigen has been assigned to these receptors. Produced via immunoSEQ multiplex PCR; TCRdb's table is partial and in-frame only. The repertoire holds more than 80,000 clones, with 88% as singletons. The specimen comprised unstimulated CD4+ T cells sorted from spleen or lymph node cells, sampled before transplant. Source of these receptors: a human donor who was the organ donor for an intestinal transplant.

The chain uses TRBV5-1 and TRBJ1-4, with 8 nucleotides matching TRBD1. Germline CDR1 and CDR2: SGHRS and YFSETQ. This CDR3 is 14 amino acids long. V dropped 4 bases and J dropped 7; count of bases not matched to a gene: 6. This chain's CDR3 is CASSPGQGPEKLFF. The CDR3 DNA follows: TGCGCCAGCAGCCCCGGACAGGGCCCTGAAAAACTGTTTTTT.

The chain employs TRBV10-3 and TRBJ2-7; a weak D match, TRBD2 (6 bases). Germline CDR1 ENHRY, CDR2 SYGVKD. Between the trimmed V and J ends, which lost 4 bases and 5 bases, there was a span of 12 bases. The CDR3 consists of 13 residues. The CDR3 sequence is CAISVGGWDEQYF. CDR3 sequence (DNA): TGTGCCATCAGTGTCGGGGGATGGGACGAGCAGTACTTC.

This chain joins TRBV5-4 and TRBJ2-7; 8 nucleotides match TRBD2. In germline, CDR1 is SGHNT, CDR2 YYREEE (reference sequence). J lost 10 bases, V lost 3 bases, and 12 bases had no gene match. The CDR3 is 14 amino acids. The chain's CDR3 is CASSSKLLSGSQYF. CDR3 in DNA: TGTGCCAGCAGCTCTAAACTGCTCAGCGGGAGTCAGTACTTC.

The gene calls are TRBV11-3 and TRBJ1-3; D gene uncertain. The germline V gene encodes CDR1 SGHNT and CDR2 YENEEA. V lost 6 bases and J 3 bases, leaving 6 bases between the germline ends. The CDR3 has 12 residues. The CDR3 reads CASRSNGNTIYF. CDR3 sequence (DNA): TGTGCCAGCAGGTCCAATGGAAACACCATATATTTT.

V usage is TRBV28 and J usage is TRBJ1-2; TRBD1 might be the D (5 bases). Germline V gene data show CDR1 as MDHEN and CDR2 as SYDVKM. CDR3 length: 12 amino acids. V lost 3 bases, J lost 8 bases, and 10 bases lay in between. CDR3 protein: CASSFKGLGYTF. The CDR3 DNA reads TGTGCCAGCAGTTTCAAGGGGCTCGGCTACACCTTC.

The J gene is TRBJ2-1, the V gene TRBV6-6; 8 bases fit TRBD2. The CDR3 consists of 16 residues. The V and J ends lost 0 bases and 6 bases, in that order; junction bases with no gene match: 7. Germline-derived CDR1 and CDR2 are MNHNY and SVGAGI (reference sequence). The CDR3 nucleotides read TGTGCCAGCAGTTACTCGACGGGGGGGGGCCCCAATGAGCAGTTCTTC. It is translated as CASSYSTGGGPNEQFF.

The genes are TRBV7-2 and TRBJ2-1, with TRBD2 identical over 8 bases. Trimming took 2 bases from V and 6 from J; bases not matched to a gene: 6. The CDR3 loop spans 15 amino acids. CDR1 and CDR2 from the germline V gene are SGHTA and FQGNSA. The DNA of the CDR3 is TGTGCCAGCAGCTTACAGCGGGAGAGGAGCAATGAGCAGTTCTTC. The encoded protein is CASSLQRERSNEQFF.

The rearrangement uses TRBV7-2 and TRBJ2-4, with D possibly being TRBD2 (5 bases). CDR1 and CDR2 from the germline V gene are SGHTA and FQGNSA. The V and J ends lost 0 bases and 2 bases respectively, with 17 bases between them. This CDR3 has 18 residues. The CDR3: CASSLAVLRAQTKNIQYF. Written as DNA, the CDR3 is TGTGCCAGCAGCTTAGCGGTCCTGAGGGCGCAAACCAAAAACATTCAGTACTTC.

The rearrangement uses TRBV5-1 and TRBJ2-2, with D tentatively TRBD2 (6 bases). CDR3 size: 14 residues. Per germline, CDR1 SGHRS and CDR2 YFSETQ. Trimming removed 0 bases from V and 7 bases from J, with 10 bases in between. The CDR3, as DNA: TGCGCCAGCAGCTTGGTCGCTAGCGACGGGGAGCTGTTTTTT. Its protein is CASSLVASDGELFF.